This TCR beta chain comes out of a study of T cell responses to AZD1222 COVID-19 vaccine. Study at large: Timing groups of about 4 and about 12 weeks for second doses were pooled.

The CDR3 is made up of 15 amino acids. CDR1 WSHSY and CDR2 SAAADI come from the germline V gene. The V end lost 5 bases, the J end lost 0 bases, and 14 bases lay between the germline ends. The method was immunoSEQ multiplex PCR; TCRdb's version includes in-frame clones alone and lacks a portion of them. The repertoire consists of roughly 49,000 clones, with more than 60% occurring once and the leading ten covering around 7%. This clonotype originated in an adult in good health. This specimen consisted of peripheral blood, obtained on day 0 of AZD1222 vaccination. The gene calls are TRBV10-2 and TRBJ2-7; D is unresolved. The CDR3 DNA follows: TGCGCCAGCAGTCTTCTCCCCGAGAGCTCCTACGAGCAGTACTTC. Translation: CASSLLPESSYEQYF.